Listed below are T cell receptor beta chains from one sample, sequenced in a study of blood T cell repertoires in COVID-19. The repertoire was sequenced with immunoSEQ multiplex PCR; TCRdb's copy has only in-frame clones and lacks some. This sample yields about 160,000 clones, of which 70% to 90% are seen a single time; about 7.3% belongs to the top ten. Sequencing was performed on peripheral blood. Every receptor here comes from a man aged 45 to 65 with active or convalescent COVID-19. Each CDR3 is given with its conserved first and last residue. Fields, in order: V gene, D gene, J gene, clone size, CDR3 protein, CDR3 DNA. A D gene is named only where the DNA matches it firmly. Clone size is given for some rows only: seen once, a few or many times, or a class if the clone is expanded.

V: TRBV24-1; D: NA; J: TRBJ1-5; size: once; CDR3: CATSDGSPYSNQPQHF; DNA: TGTGCCACCAGTGATGGGAGTCCCTATAGCAATCAGCCCCAGCATTTT
V: TRBV6-5; D: TRBD1; J: TRBJ1-4; size: few; CDR3: CASRTLTGEEKLFF; DNA: TGTGCCAGCAGGACACTGACAGGGGAAGAAAAACTGTTTTTT
V: TRBV5-5; D: NA; J: TRBJ2-5; size: NA; CDR3: CASSLVAKQETQYF; DNA: TGTGCCAGCAGCTTGGTTGCGAAACAAGAGACCCAGTACTTC
V: TRBV9; D: NA; J: TRBJ2-5; size: NA; CDR3: CASSGRIQETQYF; DNA: TGTGCCAGCAGCGGCAGAATCCAAGAGACCCAGTACTTC
V: TRBV27; D: NA; J: TRBJ1-5; size: NA; CDR3: CASSPGRGGQPQHF; DNA: TGTGCCAGCAGTCCTGGAAGGGGTGGTCAGCCCCAGCATTTT
V: TRBV10-3; D: TRBD1; J: TRBJ2-7; size: NA; CDR3: CAIRTDRGSDEQYF; DNA: TGTGCCATCAGGACGGACAGGGGGTCCGACGAGCAGTACTTC
V: TRBV9; D: NA; J: TRBJ2-1; size: NA; CDR3: CASSVGDFYNEQFF; DNA: TGTGCCAGCAGCGTAGGGGACTTCTACAATGAGCAGTTCTTC
V: TRBV19; D: TRBD1; J: TRBJ2-2; size: NA; CDR3: CASRTGTATGELFF; DNA: TGTGCCAGTAGAACCGGGACAGCGACCGGGGAGCTGTTTTTT
V: TRBV24-1; D: TRBD1; J: TRBJ1-5; size: NA; CDR3: CATSDLTGGRHSNQPQHF; DNA: TGTGCCACCAGTGATTTGACAGGGGGGAGGCATAGCAATCAGCCCCAGCATTTT
V: TRBV24-1; D: NA; J: TRBJ2-7; size: NA; CDR3: CATSQGGTDYEQYF; DNA: TGTGCCACCAGCCAGGGCGGGACAGACTACGAGCAGTACTTC
V: TRBV9; D: NA; J: TRBJ2-1; size: NA; CDR3: CASSTQGINEQFF; DNA: TGTGCCAGCAGCACGCAGGGGATAAATGAGCAGTTCTTC
V: TRBV5-1; D: TRBD1; J: TRBJ2-5; size: NA; CDR3: CASSLWSGGISETQYF; DNA: TGCGCCAGCAGCTTGTGGTCAGGGGGCATATCAGAGACCCAGTACTTC
V: TRBV7-9; D: TRBD1; J: TRBJ2-3; size: NA; CDR3: CASSPSDRGLGTDTQYF; DNA: TGTGCCAGCAGCCCCTCGGACAGGGGGCTTGGGACAGATACGCAGTATTTT
V: TRBV27; D: TRBD1; J: TRBJ1-4; size: NA; CDR3: CASSLLALGTGGGKLFF; DNA: TGTGCCAGCAGTTTATTGGCCCTCGGGACAGGGGGCGGAAAACTGTTTTTT
V: TRBV29-1; D: TRBD1; J: TRBJ2-3; size: NA; CDR3: CSVEGQGGADTQYF; DNA: TGCAGCGTTGAAGGACAGGGGGGCGCAGATACGCAGTATTTT
V: TRBV5-1; D: TRBD1; J: TRBJ2-7; size: NA; CDR3: CASSLVGGQGSYEQYF; DNA: TGCGCCAGCAGCTTAGTCGGCGGACAGGGCTCCTACGAGCAGTACTTC
V: TRBV3-1/TRBV3-2; D: NA; J: TRBJ1-5; size: NA; CDR3: CASSHGVVQPQHF; DNA: TGTGCCAGCAGCCACGGGGTGGTTCAGCCCCAGCATTTT
V: TRBV19; D: TRBD2; J: TRBJ2-7; size: NA; CDR3: CASSIQRGSAYEQYF; DNA: TGTGCCAGTAGTATCCAGCGGGGCAGTGCCTACGAGCAGTACTTC
V: TRBV4-1; D: NA; J: TRBJ2-7; size: NA; CDR3: CASSQARGSLDEQYF; DNA: TGCGCCAGCAGCCAAGCAAGGGGGTCCTTAGACGAGCAGTACTTC
V: TRBV10-3; D: NA; J: TRBJ2-3; size: NA; CDR3: CAIGGAGTDTQYF; DNA: TGTGCCATCGGGGGGGCAGGCACAGATACGCAGTATTTT
V: TRBV4-1; D: TRBD1; J: TRBJ2-2; size: NA; CDR3: CASSRDRGAGELFF; DNA: TGCGCCAGCAGCCGGGACAGGGGTGCCGGGGAGCTGTTTTTT
V: TRBV19; D: TRBD1; J: TRBJ2-7; size: NA; CDR3: CASSRTPGQGFYEQYF; DNA: TGTGCCAGTAGTAGAACCCCCGGACAGGGGTTCTACGAGCAGTACTTC
V: TRBV5-4; D: TRBD2; J: TRBJ2-5; size: NA; CDR3: CASSFSSGQETQYF; DNA: TGTGCCAGCAGCTTTTCTAGCGGCCAAGAGACCCAGTACTTC
V: TRBV5-6; D: NA; J: TRBJ2-3; size: NA; CDR3: CASSFPSTDTQYF; DNA: TGTGCCAGCAGCTTTCCTAGCACAGATACGCAGTATTTT
V: TRBV24-1; D: NA; J: TRBJ2-5; size: NA; CDR3: CATRGPNLETQYF; DNA: TGTGCCACTAGAGGGCCCAACCTGGAGACCCAGTACTTC
V: TRBV7-6; D: TRBD1; J: TRBJ1-6; size: NA; CDR3: CASQQGYGSPLHF; DNA: TGTGCCAGTCAACAGGGGTACGGCTCACCCCTCCACTTT
V: TRBV7-2; D: NA; J: TRBJ2-3; size: few; CDR3: CASSLGGPYTQYF; DNA: TGTGCCAGCAGCCTGGGGGGGCCCTATACGCAGTATTTT
V: TRBV2; D: NA; J: TRBJ2-5; size: NA; CDR3: CASIKERYAIEETQYF; DNA: TGTGCCAGCATCAAGGAGCGATACGCAATAGAAGAGACCCAGTACTTC
V: TRBV6-2/TRBV6-3; D: NA; J: TRBJ2-5; size: once; CDR3: CASSSPGNTPGTQYF; DNA: TGTGCCAGCAGTTCCCCCGGGAACACCCCGGGGACCCAGTACTTC
V: TRBV14; D: NA; J: TRBJ1-2; size: NA; CDR3: CASSQGVLDRSYGYTF; DNA: TGTGCCAGCAGCCAAGGGGTATTGGACAGAAGCTATGGCTACACCTTC
V: TRBV3-1/TRBV3-2; D: NA; J: TRBJ1-6; size: NA; CDR3: CASSQGGPTNSPLHF; DNA: TGTGCCAGCAGCCAAGGCGGCCCGACTAATTCACCCCTCCACTTT
V: TRBV19; D: NA; J: TRBJ1-5; size: NA; CDR3: CASSAGFFNQPQHF; DNA: TGTGCCAGTAGTGCAGGGTTTTTCAATCAGCCCCAGCATTTT
V: TRBV27; D: NA; J: TRBJ1-1; size: NA; CDR3: CASRDPGRTEAFF; DNA: TGTGCCAGCAGAGACCCCGGGAGGACTGAAGCTTTCTTT
V: TRBV5-1; D: NA; J: TRBJ2-3; size: NA; CDR3: CASSPQHTDTQYF; DNA: TGCGCCAGCAGCCCCCAACACACAGATACGCAGTATTTT
V: TRBV13; D: NA; J: TRBJ2-1; size: NA; CDR3: CASTGTFRDISSYNEQFF; DNA: TGTGCCAGCACCGGGACTTTCAGAGATATTAGCTCCTACAATGAGCAGTTCTTC
V: TRBV13; D: TRBD1; J: TRBJ1-2; size: NA; CDR3: CASSSGTGGGYTF; DNA: TGTGCCAGCAGCTCCGGGACAGGGGGTGGCTACACCTTC
V: TRBV24-1; D: NA; J: TRBJ1-2; size: NA; CDR3: CATSDPGRGYTF; DNA: TGTGCCACCAGTGACCCAGGGCGGGGCTACACCTTC
V: TRBV6-5; D: TRBD1; J: TRBJ1-2; size: few; CDR3: CASNPQGNYGYTF; DNA: TGTGCCAGCAATCCACAGGGGAACTATGGCTACACCTTC
V: TRBV3-1/TRBV3-2; D: TRBD1; J: TRBJ2-4; size: NA; CDR3: CASSTTGVNIQYF; DNA: TGTGCCAGCAGCACCACAGGGGTCAACATTCAGTACTTC
V: TRBV10-3; D: TRBD1; J: TRBJ2-5; size: NA; CDR3: CAIHGTGEETQYF; DNA: TGTGCCATCCACGGGACAGGGGAAGAGACCCAGTACTTC
V: TRBV19; D: NA; J: TRBJ1-5; size: NA; CDR3: CASSITQGEGQPQHF; DNA: TGTGCCAGTAGTATAACACAGGGTGAGGGTCAGCCCCAGCATTTT
V: TRBV7-3; D: TRBD2; J: TRBJ2-1; size: NA; CDR3: CASSLTPGRAEQFF; DNA: TGTGCCAGCAGCTTAACTCCGGGGAGGGCTGAGCAGTTCTTC
V: TRBV30; D: TRBD1; J: TRBJ1-3; size: few; CDR3: CAWSPQGVGAGNTIYF; DNA: TGTGCCTGGAGTCCACAGGGGGTTGGCGCTGGAAACACCATATATTTT
V: TRBV29-1; D: TRBD1; J: TRBJ1-1; size: once; CDR3: CSVGQMNTEAFF; DNA: TGCAGCGTGGGACAGATGAACACTGAAGCTTTCTTT
V: TRBV6-5; D: TRBD1; J: TRBJ1-2; size: NA; CDR3: CAIRDRGGANYGYTF; DNA: TGTGCCATCCGGGACAGAGGAGGGGCTAACTATGGCTACACCTTC